A selection of T cell receptor beta chains follows, all from one sample in a study of siplizumab effects on memory and regulatory T cells. Produced via immunoSEQ multiplex PCR; TCRdb's table is partial and in-frame only. The table has roughly 100,000 clones, 90% to 95% seen once. Sequences were obtained from CD4+ T cells sorted from blood. The receptors come from a human donor in good health. CDR3s include the opening cysteine and the closing phenylalanine or tryptophan. The D gene is left open where the match is weak. A clone size is listed for some rows: how often the clone was seen (once, few, many), or a class if it is expanded.

>TRBV6-4|TRBJ1-2|.|TRBD1
TGTGCCAGCAGTACCGGGACAGGGTTTGGCTACACCTTC
CASSTGTGFGYTF
>TRBV5-6|TRBJ2-1|.|TRBD2
TGTGCCAGCAGCACCGGACTAGCGTATAAGTTCTTC
CASSTGLAYKFF
>TRBV6-1|TRBJ2-7|.|TRBD2
TGTGCCAGCAGAGACCTAGCGGGGGGACCCTACGAGCAGTACTTC
CASRDLAGGPYEQYF
>TRBV7-2|TRBJ2-7|.|TRBD2
TGTGCCAGCAGCTTAGTGTCCAGCGGGAACCACGAGCAGTACTTC
CASSLVSSGNHEQYF
>TRBV5-1|TRBJ2-5|.|.
TGCGCCAGCAGCTTCGGGGGCCAGGGGAAGACAGAGACCCAGTACTTC
CASSFGGQGKTETQYF
>TRBV7-7|TRBJ2-2|once|TRBD1
TGTGCTAGCAGCTCCAGGGGGACCGGGGAGCTGTTTTTT
CASSSRGTGELFF
>TRBV6-6|TRBJ1-2|.|.
TGTGCCAGCAGTTACTCGGGGATTTATGGCTACACCTTC
CASSYSGIYGYTF
>TRBV10-3|TRBJ2-3|.|TRBD2
TGTGCCATCAGTGAGTCGTTGGGACTAGCGGGGGGCACAGATACGCAGTATTTT
CAISESLGLAGGTDTQYF
>TRBV6-1|TRBJ2-7|.|TRBD1
TGTGCCAGCAGGGCGGGACAGGTGGCCTACGAGCAGTACTTC
CASRAGQVAYEQYF
>TRBV11-2|TRBJ2-3|.|.
TGTGCCAGCAGCTTAGGATCGAACGCACGTACGCAGTATTTT
CASSLGSNARTQYF
>TRBV5-1|TRBJ1-1|.|.
TGCGCCAGCAGCACCGGACAGAGAACGAACACTGAAGCTTTCTTT
CASSTGQRTNTEAFF
>TRBV11-3|TRBJ2-5|.|.
TGTGCCAGCAGTACCGGACCGGGGAGGACCCAGTACTTC
CASSTGPGRTQYF
>TRBV19|TRBJ2-6|.|TRBD1
TGTGCCAGTAGTAGCTCGACAGGGGGAACTGGGGCCAACGTCCTGACTTTC
CASSSSTGGTGANVLTF
>TRBV11-2|TRBJ1-3|.|.
TGTGCCAGCAGCCCTATCCAAGGGTCTGGAAACACCATATATTTT
CASSPIQGSGNTIYF
>TRBV5-4|TRBJ1-2|.|.
TGTGCCAGCAGCCCGACTGGGCGGGGATATGGCTACACCTTC
CASSPTGRGYGYTF
>TRBV30|TRBJ2-5|once|.
TGTGCCTGGAGTGACAGCAGGGAGACCCAGTACTTC
CAWSDSRETQYF
>TRBV5-6|TRBJ1-1|.|.
TGTGCCAGCAGCTTCCCGGCCACAGTGAACACTGAAGCTTTCTTT
CASSFPATVNTEAFF
>TRBV9|TRBJ2-3|.|.
TGTGCCAGCAGCGGACTGGGTGGGGGTAGCGGTAGCACAGATACGCAGTATTTT
CASSGLGGGSGSTDTQYF
>TRBV5-4|TRBJ2-1|.|TRBD1
TGTGCCAGCAGCAGAACAGGGGGCGACATTTGGGAGCAGTTCTTC
CASSRTGGDIWEQFF
>TRBV11-2|TRBJ2-5|.|.
TGTGCCAGCGGCCGCTCGACAGGACAAGAGACCCAGTACTTC
CASGRSTGQETQYF
>TRBV2|TRBJ2-7|once|.
TGTGCCAGCAATAGACAGGGAGGAATCGAGCAGTACTTC
CASNRQGGIEQYF
>TRBV18|TRBJ1-3|once|.
TGTGCCAGCTCACCAGACCGGGTGAACACTATATATTTT
CASSPDRVNTIYF
>TRBV5-1|TRBJ2-3|.|TRBD2
TGCACCAGCTCTCAGCAGCGGGGCGACCTGGATACGCAGTATTTT
CTSSQQRGDLDTQYF
>TRBV6-4|TRBJ2-1|once|TRBD2
TGTGCCAGCAGTGACGGACTAGCGCATTCCAATGAGCAGTTCTTC
CASSDGLAHSNEQFF
>TRBV4-2|TRBJ2-3|.|TRBD2
TGTGCCAGCAGCCTCGGAACGGGAGGGGCGGATACGCAGTATTTT
CASSLGTGGADTQYF
>TRBV2|TRBJ2-3|.|.
TGTGCCAGCAGTGTGACCCGAGATACGCAGTATTTT
CASSVTRDTQYF
>TRBV10-3|TRBJ1-1|.|.
TGTGCCATCAGTGAGTCGATCGGGATGAACACTGAAGCTTTCTTT
CAISESIGMNTEAFF
>TRBV27|TRBJ1-1|once|.
TGTGCCAGCAGTTTTGGGGGGGCATTTAACACTGAAGCTTTCTTT
CASSFGGAFNTEAFF
>TRBV10-3|TRBJ2-7|once|.
TGTGCCATCAGTGCTGGACGGACCTCCTACGAGCAGTACTTC
CAISAGRTSYEQYF
>TRBV30|TRBJ2-7|.|.
TGTGCCTGTGCCGATCCCTACGAGCAGTACTTC
CACADPYEQYF
>TRBV18|TRBJ2-1|.|.
TGTGCCAGCACCCGCTTCCCTCACGACCCTTACAATGAGCAGTTCTTC
CASTRFPHDPYNEQFF
>TRBV7-9|TRBJ1-1|.|.
TGTGCCAGCAGCTTAGGGCGGGGGGAGGCTTTCTTT
CASSLGRGEAFF
>TRBV4-1|TRBJ1-3|.|.
TGCGCCAGCAGCCTCGTTACGGGGACAAGCTCTGGAAACACCATATATTTT
CASSLVTGTSSGNTIYF
>TRBV4-2|TRBJ2-1|once|TRBD2
TGTGCCAGCAGCCGAGAAGCGGGATCTGCCTACAATGAGCAGTTCTTC
CASSREAGSAYNEQFF
>TRBV30|TRBJ1-6|.|.
TGTGCCTGGAACGCAGAGAGCTCCTATAATTCACCCCTCCACTTT
CAWNAESSYNSPLHF
>TRBV30|TRBJ1-3|.|TRBD1
TGTGCCTGGAGTTGGGACAGAGGAGGCACCATATATTTT
CAWSWDRGGTIYF
>TRBV25-1|TRBJ1-1|.|.
TGTGCCAGCAGTGACGTGGGGGCGGTGAACACTGAAGCTTTCTTT
CASSDVGAVNTEAFF
>TRBV30|TRBJ1-1|.|.
TGTGCCTGGAGTCCTTACGGAACCGCTTTCTTT
CAWSPYGTAFF
>TRBV4-1|TRBJ1-5|.|TRBD1
TGCGCCAGCAGCCAAGATATTACAGGGGGGGGCAATCAGCCCCAGCATTTT
CASSQDITGGGNQPQHF
>TRBV30|TRBJ1-6|.|TRBD1
TGTGCCTGGAGTGCCGGGACAGTTTATGCACCCCTCCACTTT
CAWSAGTVYAPLHF
>TRBV12-5|TRBJ1-2|.|TRBD1
TGTGCTAGTGGTTCGGGGGCAGGGGGCGGCTACACCTTC
CASGSGAGGGYTF
>TRBV4-2|TRBJ2-5|once|TRBD2
TGTGCCAGCCGAAGCGGGGGGAACCAAGAGACCCAGTACTTC
CASRSGGNQETQYF
>TRBV18|TRBJ1-2|.|.
TGTGCCAGCTCACCACGGGGGGAACGGGGCTACACCTTC
CASSPRGERGYTF
>TRBV6-1|TRBJ1-2|.|TRBD1
TGTGCCAGCAGTGAACTGGGACAGCTCTATGGCTACACCTTC
CASSELGQLYGYTF
>TRBV18|TRBJ2-7|few|.
TGTGCCAGCTCACCTCCGTCGGGTTACGAGCAGTACTTC
CASSPPSGYEQYF
>TRBV5-1|TRBJ2-5|.|TRBD1
TGCGCCAGCAGCTTGAGGACAGGAGACCAAGAGACCCAGTACTTC
CASSLRTGDQETQYF
>TRBV9|TRBJ2-5|once|TRBD2
TGTGCCAGCAGCCCTGGGACTAGAGGTGCGGAGACCCAGTACTTC
CASSPGTRGAETQYF
>TRBV27|TRBJ1-1|.|.
TGTGCCAGCACCCCGAGAGGGGGGACTGAAGCTTTCTTT
CASTPRGGTEAFF
>TRBV2|TRBJ1-1|.|.
TGTGCCAGCAGTGCTACAGCTATTGAAGCTTTCTTT
CASSATAIEAFF
>TRBV2|TRBJ1-1|once|.
TGTGCCAGCAGTGAAGGGGGAATGAACACTGAAGCTTTCTTT
CASSEGGMNTEAFF
>TRBV19|TRBJ2-7|.|TRBD2
TGTGCCAGTAGTATTGGACTAGCGGGACTCTACGAGCAGTACTTC
CASSIGLAGLYEQYF
>TRBV19|TRBJ1-1|.|.
TGTGCCAGTGGCAGCTTAGGAACTGAAGCTTTCTTT
CASGSLGTEAFF
>TRBV6-6|TRBJ2-3|.|.
TGTGCCAGCAGTTACGTAGGAGGGTTGGATACGCAGTATTTT
CASSYVGGLDTQYF
>TRBV6-1|TRBJ2-2|.|.
TGTGCCAGCAGTGTAAAAGACAGGACCGGGGAGCTGTTTTTT
CASSVKDRTGELFF